Listed below are T cell receptor beta chains from one sample, sequenced in a study of blood T cell repertoires in COVID-19. TCRdb's copy holds only in-frame clones and misses some; the assay was immunoSEQ multiplex PCR. The sample lists 200,000 or so clones; 75% to 90% were seen once. Material: PBMCs or T cells enriched from blood (not recorded which). Receptors were obtained from a woman between 18 and 29 years old in a cohort exposed to, infected with or recovered from COVID-19 (not recorded which). The CDR3 runs from the conserved cysteine through the conserved F or W. The D gene is left open where the match is weak. Only part of the rows carry a size: once, few, many, or a class if the clone is expanded.

>TRBJ1-2|-|TRBV7-3|-
CASSLEGYGYTF
TGTGCCAGCAGCTTAGAGGGCTATGGCTACACCTTC
>TRBJ2-1|TRBD2|TRBV9|once
CASGDAGRGEAEQFF
TGTGCCAGCGGGGACGCCGGGCGGGGGGAGGCTGAGCAGTTCTTC
>TRBJ1-1|-|TRBV10-1|-
CASRSGRGTEAFF
TGCGCCAGCAGGTCGGGGAGGGGAACTGAAGCTTTCTTT
>TRBJ1-1|TRBD1|TRBV11-2|once
CASSLYRGLDTEAFF
TGTGCCAGCAGCTTATACAGGGGCCTGGACACTGAAGCTTTCTTT
>TRBJ1-1|-|TRBV6-1|-
CASSEFGRRRTEAFF
TGTGCCAGCAGTGAATTCGGCCGGAGACGAACTGAAGCTTTCTTT
>TRBJ1-6|-|TRBV19|once
CASRRPRGGDNSPLHF
TGTGCCAGTAGACGCCCCCGGGGTGGGGATAATTCACCCCTCCACTTT
>TRBJ2-7|TRBD2|TRBV25-1|-
CASRAGAYEQYF
TGTGCCAGCAGAGCGGGGGCGTACGAGCAGTACTTC
>TRBJ1-1|TRBD1|TRBV5-1|-
CASSPQGVNEAFF
TGCGCCAGCAGCCCACAGGGGGTAAATGAAGCTTTCTTT
>TRBJ1-5|-|TRBV7-3|-
CASSHRTDNQPQHF
TGTGCCAGCAGCCACCGGACAGACAATCAGCCCCAGCATTTT
>TRBJ2-7|TRBD1|TRBV18|-
CASSPTQGQISYEQYF
TGTGCCAGCTCTCCCACCCAGGGACAGATCTCCTACGAGCAGTACTTC
>TRBJ1-2|-|TRBV5-1|-
CASSYGGDGINYGYTF
TGCGCCAGCAGCTACGGCGGGGACGGAATTAACTATGGCTACACCTTC
>TRBJ2-5|TRBD1|TRBV24-1|-
CATSDGQVGPQETQYF
TGTGCCACCAGTGACGGACAGGTAGGGCCCCAAGAGACCCAGTACTTC
>TRBJ1-1|TRBD1|TRBV28|-
CASMTGSRTEAFF
TGTGCCAGCATGACAGGGTCTAGGACTGAAGCTTTCTTT
>TRBJ2-2|TRBD1|TRBV7-9|-
CASSLLGQDNGELFF
TGTGCCAGCAGCCTGTTGGGACAGGATAACGGGGAGCTGTTTTTT
>TRBJ1-1|TRBD1|TRBV28|few
CASSPRRFPGGTEAFF
TGTGCCAGCAGTCCTAGGCGATTCCCAGGGGGGACTGAAGCTTTCTTT
>TRBJ2-1|TRBD1|TRBV5-6|-
CASRLQGMNEQFF
TGTGCCAGCAGGTTACAGGGGATGAATGAGCAGTTCTTC
>TRBJ2-7|TRBD2|TRBV19|-
CASSIAASGSYEQYF
TGTGCCAGTAGTATAGCGGCTAGCGGGAGTTACGAGCAGTACTTC
>TRBJ1-5|-|TRBV2|-
CASSYRVSNQPQHF
TGTGCCAGCAGTTACAGGGTTAGCAATCAGCCCCAGCATTTT
>TRBJ1-5|-|TRBV2|-
CASRGQINQPQHF
TGTGCCTCCCGAGGACAGATCAATCAGCCCCAGCATTTT
>TRBJ2-5|-|TRBV2|-
CASSPDLSETQYF
TGTGCCAGCAGTCCTGACTTAAGCGAGACCCAGTACTTC
>TRBJ1-2|-|TRBV10-3|-
CAISESEGVYYGYTF
TGTGCCATCAGTGAGTCTGAGGGAGTCTACTATGGCTACACCTTC
>TRBJ2-7|-|TRBV7-9|-
CASSLELDQQYF
TGTGCCAGCAGCTTAGAACTAGACCAGCAGTACTTC
>TRBJ2-5|TRBD2|TRBV25-1|few
CASSRRGGLGETQYF
TGTGCCAGCAGTAGGCGGGGGGGCCTCGGCGAGACCCAGTACTTC
>TRBJ2-6|-|TRBV7-9|-
CASSPMSGAGANVLTF
TGTGCCAGCAGCCCAATGTCAGGGGCTGGGGCCAACGTCCTGACTTTC
>TRBJ1-2|-|TRBV27|-
CASSLRQSYYGYTF
TGTGCCAGCAGTTTGAGGCAGTCCTACTATGGCTACACCTTC
>TRBJ1-2|TRBD1|TRBV7-9|-
CASSFDRAYGYTF
TGTGCCAGCAGCTTCGACAGGGCCTATGGCTACACCTTC
>TRBJ1-3|-|TRBV5-1|-
CASSLQAGSSGNTIYF
TGCGCCAGCAGCTTGCAGGCCGGCAGCTCTGGAAACACCATATATTTT
>TRBJ2-3|TRBD2|TRBV11-2|-
CASSPSASGDTQYF
TGTGCCAGCAGCCCCTCGGCTAGCGGAGATACGCAGTATTTT
>TRBJ1-1|-|TRBV3-1/TRBV3-2|-
CASSQLSDRRAFF
TGTGCCAGCAGCCAACTAAGCGACAGGAGGGCTTTCTTT
>TRBJ1-1|-|TRBV4-1|once
CASSQEGGGRDTEAFF
TGCGCCAGCAGCCAAGAGGGGGGGGGAAGGGACACTGAAGCTTTCTTT
>TRBJ2-1|TRBD2|TRBV7-6|-
CASSLGGLAGHEQFF
TGTGCCAGCAGCTTAGGTGGACTAGCGGGACATGAGCAGTTCTTC
>TRBJ2-2|TRBD1|TRBV6-1|-
CASSEWGRGRTGELFF
TGTGCCAGCAGTGAATGGGGCAGGGGGCGAACCGGGGAGCTGTTTTTT
>TRBJ2-3|TRBD1|TRBV7-3|-
CASSTTGTAPTDTQYF
TGTGCCAGCAGCACAACCGGGACAGCGCCCACAGATACGCAGTATTTT
>TRBJ1-1|TRBD1|TRBV11-2|-
CASSTHRGLSTEAFF
TGTGCCAGCAGCACGCACAGGGGGTTGTCCACTGAAGCTTTCTTT
>TRBJ1-6|-|TRBV28|-
CASSLYNRERSPLHF
TGTGCCAGCAGTTTATATAACAGGGAACGATCACCCCTCCACTTT
>TRBJ2-7|TRBD1|TRBV9|-
CASSNRGEQYF
TGTGCCAGCAGCAACAGGGGCGAGCAGTACTTC
>TRBJ1-2|-|TRBV9|-
CASSVAGNYGYTF
TGTGCCAGCAGCGTAGCAGGGAACTATGGCTACACCTTC
>TRBJ2-1|-|TRBV29-1|-
CSATTGRLGTGYNEQFF
TGCAGCGCCACGACAGGCCGCCTCGGTACTGGCTACAATGAGCAGTTCTTC
>TRBJ1-5|-|TRBV7-9|-
CASSPRPVSNQPQHF
TGTGCCAGCAGCCCTCGCCCAGTTAGCAATCAGCCCCAGCATTTT
>TRBJ1-5|-|TRBV27|-
CASGAGNPPQHF
TGTGCCAGCGGGGCAGGGAACCCGCCCCAGCATTTT
>TRBJ2-3|TRBD2|TRBV9|-
CASSNNIAGGPTDTQYF
TGTGCCAGCAGCAACAACATAGCGGGAGGGCCGACAGATACGCAGTATTTT
>TRBJ2-2|TRBD1|TRBV2|-
CASSRTGGRNTGELFF
TGTGCCAGCAGTCGCACAGGGGGCCGGAACACCGGGGAGCTGTTTTTT
>TRBJ1-5|TRBD1|TRBV19|-
CASRDRGHQPQHF
TGTGCCAGTCGGGACAGGGGTCATCAGCCCCAGCATTTT
>TRBJ1-1|TRBD1|TRBV29-1|-
CSVGDRATEAFF
TGCAGCGTGGGGGACAGGGCCACTGAAGCTTTCTTT
>TRBJ1-1|-|TRBV6-4|-
CASSAQENTEAFF
TGTGCCAGCAGTGCGCAGGAGAACACTGAAGCTTTCTTT
>TRBJ2-1|-|TRBV27|once
CASSLTSAYNEQFF
TGTGCCAGCAGTTTAACGTCGGCCTACAATGAGCAGTTCTTC
>TRBJ1-2|TRBD1|TRBV28|-
CASGGGQGLNYGYTF
TGTGCCAGTGGGGGGGGACAGGGATTAAACTATGGCTACACCTTC
>TRBJ1-1|TRBD1|TRBV19|-
CASRDGQDNTEAFF
TGTGCCAGTAGGGACGGACAGGACAACACTGAAGCTTTCTTT
>TRBJ2-1|-|TRBV6-5|-
CASSRGLNNEQFF
TGTGCCAGCAGTCGTGGACTGAACAATGAGCAGTTCTTC
>TRBJ2-5|TRBD2|TRBV11-2|-
CASSFQGLLPETQYF
TGTGCCAGCAGCTTCCAGGGACTACTACCAGAGACCCAGTACTTC
>TRBJ2-7|-|TRBV10-3|-
CAISLESYEQYF
TGTGCCATCAGTTTAGAGTCCTACGAGCAGTACTTC
>TRBJ2-2|TRBD2|TRBV19|-
CASSAFSGGNTGELFF
TGTGCCAGTAGTGCCTTTAGCGGGGGGAACACCGGGGAGCTGTTTTTT
>TRBJ2-7|TRBD1|TRBV19|once
CASSMTGTGSNEQYF
TGTGCCAGTAGTATGACCGGGACAGGGTCCAACGAGCAGTACTTC
>TRBJ2-5|-|TRBV5-1|-
CASSPSPHGGQETQYF
TGCGCCAGCAGCCCTTCGCCGCACGGGGGACAAGAGACCCAGTACTTC
>TRBJ2-1|TRBD2|TRBV28|once
CASSLTPGASGGNEQFF
TGTGCCAGCAGTTTAACCCCTGGGGCTAGCGGGGGCAATGAGCAGTTCTTC
>TRBJ2-7|-|TRBV27|-
CASSARRGSYEQYF
TGTGCCAGCAGTGCTCGCAGGGGCTCCTACGAGCAGTACTTC
>TRBJ1-1|-|TRBV10-2|-
CASSEFRTTLAAFF
TGCGCCAGCAGTGAGTTCCGTACCACCTTGGCAGCTTTCTTT
>TRBJ2-3|TRBD1|TRBV18|-
CASSGTGGDTQYF
TGTGCCAGCTCAGGGACAGGGGGAGATACGCAGTATTTT
>TRBJ1-2|-|TRBV11-2|-
CASSLVAGYGYTF
TGTGCCAGCAGCTTAGTGGCAGGGTATGGCTACACCTTC
>TRBJ2-6|-|TRBV7-9|-
CASSFQRRVGANVLTF
TGTGCCAGCAGCTTCCAGCGGAGGGTTGGGGCCAACGTCCTGACTTTC